Described below is a single T cell receptor (beta chain) sequence and its context. Its specific antigen is unknown. Within one base of it there is no much larger clone, and no base qualities were kept. The sample is drawn from a study of shared clonotypes between healthy human individuals (dated by TCRdb to 2020 to 2022). Some background on the complete study: A couple of women and three men aged 18 to 49 years were included in the cohort. Per donor, three plates each were used for CD4 naive and CD4 memory, two for CD8 naive, and one for CD8 memory. Per donor, leukapheresis produced somewhere between about 0.94 and 9 billion PBMCs. The study deeply sequenced blood TCR repertoires of five healthy adults to estimate repertoire size and the extent of clonotype sharing between individuals. To increase sequencing depth and limit assay-specific biases, different laboratories used diverse techniques to prepare libraries and sequence TCR repertoires. The full study reports these points: Sharing across a few donors was observed for around 5% of naive CD4, 3.5% of naive CD8, 2% to 2.5% of memory CD4, and roughly 0.4% of memory CD8 clonotypes. Even with the large sequencing depth, rarefaction of the sorted-subset datasets indicated that sequencing was incomplete. Based on pairwise subsampling, the degree of clonotype sharing among donors was expected to be affected by sequencing depth. Clonotypes shared by all four sorted-subset donors showed higher generation probabilities than non-shared clonotypes. Estimated clonotype richness was generally larger for naive than for memory subsets. Sampling was restricted to blood, and TCR repertoires in tissue are likely to differ from TCR repertoires in blood. The genetic and exposure-history diversity represented was limited by the small number of donors.

Donors were healthy HIV-negative adults with no recently reported acute infections or vaccinations. All donors were Caucasian adults living in Nashville, Tennessee, USA. CD4+ T cells were enriched by magnetic negative selection; naive cells were then positively selected on CD45RA, and the negative fraction formed the memory subset. Blood was collected by leukapheresis, and PBMCs were isolated by Ficoll-Histopaque density gradient centrifugation and then cryopreserved in liquid nitrogen vapor phase. Analytical flow cytometry was used to check the purity and quantity of every magnetically sorted T cell population. Genomic DNA was isolated from each sorted fraction and quantified by UV absorbance on a Nanodrop 2000c. Using the deep immunoSEQ assay, multiplex PCR amplified TCR CDR3 regions from genomic DNA. For each cell subset, the extracted genomic DNA was distributed evenly across all wells of several immunoSEQ 96-well plates, and each plate served as one replicate. Each replicate PCR for sorted subsets received around 0.2 ug genomic DNA, equal to some 32,000 T cell genomes. Purified libraries were quantified with a Qubit 3.0 fluorometer, sized on a Bioanalyzer 2100, and re-quantified with the KAPA Library Quantification kit. A separate single-read 150-cycle Illumina NextSeq 550 flow cell was used to sequence each immunoSEQ 96-well plate. As for the authors' bioinformatics: Because the immunoSEQ output held only junctional sequences and lacked quality scores, the filtering could not match the filtering applied to full-length reads. Sequences were annotated with PyIR, a Python wrapper for IgBLAST v1.9, using IMGT germline references to assign V/J genes and CDR3. Reads with weak V/J assignments (E-value above 1e-6), missing CDR3, stop codons, out-of-frame junctions, or ambiguous translated residues were removed. V3J clonotypes were defined as sequences sharing an identical inferred V gene, J gene, and CDR3 amino acid sequence. To compute the percentage overlap between repertoires, the number of shared unique clonotypes was divided by the size of the smaller repertoire. Richness of each repertoire was evaluated using RTK rarefaction, the Chao1 estimator, and Recon v2.1 estimates of unobserved clonotypes. For all TCRbeta clonotypes obtained by the gDNA method from a handful of donors, generation probabilities were computed with OLGA. TCRdb retrieved this table from immuneACCESS and kept in-frame rearrangements only. Not all clones are present; in checked studies, unresolved V genes account for under half, and no reason is known for the remainder. Clone size and V and J calls were adopted from that table, with D and trimming inferred from the DNA. Within this sample are about a million clones, with under 80% of them counted one time only. Around 1.4% of the sample goes to the ten largest clones.

Sequences LNHDA (CDR1) and SQIVND (CDR2) are obtained from the germline V gene (reference sequence). Counted from cysteine to phenylalanine, this CDR3 has 14 amino acids. Kept here is only the CDR3 DNA, which spans 42 bases and is read in frame from base 1. Trimming at the junction amounts to 9 bases on V and 5 bases on J, and the germline ends lie 19 bases apart. The sample comprised memory CD4+ T cells sorted from blood. Interpreted using the paper, the cell subset or site label stands for: CD45RA-negative fraction. The TCR comes from a man in his late teens or twenties in good health. The chain employs TRBV19 and TRBJ1-1; no D gene can be assigned with confidence. The bases are TGTGCCAGCGTCTCCGGGAGAAGGAGGACTGAAGCTTTCTTT. Translated, this is CASVSGRRRTEAFF.